The 25 T cell receptor beta chains below come from one sample, sequenced in a study of cytomegalovirus exposure and HLA in healthy donors. A multiplex PCR was run with 60 Vbeta primers and 13 Jbeta primers. Assay used: immunoSEQ multiplex PCR; TCRdb lists only in-frame clones, some missing. Of 120,000 or so clones in the sample, 60% to 85% were seen once. The sample was PBMCs. These receptors were obtained from a man aged 30 to 39 in good health and CMV-seronegative.

The CDR3 reads CASSYGTGSFRPLHF. The CDR3 DNA follows: TGTGCCAGCAGTTACGGGACAGGATCCTTTCGACCCCTCCACTTT. J is TRBJ1-6 and V is TRBV6-5; 8 bases agree with TRBD1. The CDR3 loop spans 15 amino acids. The germline gives CDR1 MNHEY, CDR2 SVGAGI. V dropped 2 bases and J dropped 12; count of bases not matched to a gene: 9.

In nucleotides, the CDR3 is TGTGCCAGCAGCGTAGCGGGGGGTCGTCAAGAGACCCAGTACTTC. This encodes CASSVAGGRQETQYF. This chain connects TRBV9 to TRBJ2-5, with 7 bases that match TRBD2. With V trimmed by 0 bases and J by 2 bases, 4 bases remained unmatched. Germline CDR1 and CDR2: SGDLS and YYNGEE. The CDR3 is made up of 15 amino acids.

This sequence joins TRBV4-3 and TRBJ1-6; no firm D call. CDR3 length equals 13 residues. Germline lookup yields CDR1 LGHNA and CDR2 YSLEER. Trimming took 0 bases from V and 6 from J, leaving 3 bases between them. DNA of the CDR3: TGCGCCAGCAGCCAAGACAGTAATTCACCCCTCCACTTT. It specifies CASSQDSNSPLHF.

This clone came up once. The chain carries TRBV18 and TRBJ2-2, with 11 bases fitting TRBD2. The CDR3 has 17 amino acids. Trimming took 2 bases from V and 0 from J; bases not matched to a gene: 2. Looked up from germline, CDR1 is KGHSH and CDR2 is LQKENI. For the CDR3, the DNA is TGTGCCAGCTCACCAACGACTAGCGGGACGAACACCGGGGAGCTGTTTTTT. Translating gives CASSPTTSGTNTGELFF.

The chain has TRBV4-1 and TRBJ2-5, with D tentatively TRBD2 (6 bases). Trimming stripped 1 base from V and 3 bases from J, with 12 bases between. CDR1 is MGHRA, CDR2 YSYEKL, per germline. CDR3 size: 15 residues. In nucleotides, the CDR3 is TGCGCCAGCAGCCAAGTTTGGGGGGACGAAGAGACCCAGTACTTC. Translated, it gives CASSQVWGDEETQYF.

This chain connects TRBV30 to TRBJ2-3, with D possibly matching TRBD2 (7 bases). Germline CDR1 is GTSNPN and CDR2 is SVGIG (reference sequence). The V and J ends lost 7 bases and 6 bases respectively, with 20 bases between them. This CDR3 is built from 14 residues. CDR3 DNA: TGTGCCTACGAACGAGGGGGGGGGAGGGATACGCAGTATTTT. Translated, it gives CAYERGGGRDTQYF.

The chain couples TRBV6-4 to TRBJ2-5; TRBD2 matches at 12 bases. The V gene end was trimmed by 8 bases and the J gene end by 11 bases; junction bases not matched to a gene: 18. Germline V gene sequence: CDR1 MRHNA, CDR2 SNTAGT. This CDR3 is built from 16 residues. As DNA, the CDR3 is TGTGCCAGCGACCCAGGGCCTAGCGGGAGGGTGGGAGAGCAGTACTTC. Its translation is CASDPGPSGRVGEQYF.

The DNA for the CDR3 is TGCGCCAGCAGCGTCGGACAGGGGATGGAGACCCAGTACTTC. This gives the protein CASSVGQGMETQYF. The chain recombines TRBV5-1 with TRBJ2-5; TRBD1 agrees at 9 bases. The germline V gene encodes CDR1 SGHRS and CDR2 YFSETQ. Trimming removed 4 bases from V and 5 bases from J; junction bases left unmatched: 6. The CDR3 runs 14 residues.

This clone was counted only a few times. The chain couples TRBV25-1 to TRBJ1-1, with TRBD1 matching over 9 bases. CDR3 length: 17 amino acids. Looked up from germline, CDR1 is MGHDK and CDR2 is SYGVNS. Trimming at V came to 4 bases and at J to 2 bases, leaving 11 bases not matched to a gene. This CDR3 reads CASSGQTPGQGNTEAFF. CDR3 in DNA: TGTGCCAGCAGTGGCCAAACCCCGGGACAGGGTAACACTGAAGCTTTCTTT.

This chain joins TRBV11-3 and TRBJ2-5; D is undetermined. The J call may be faulty, since TRBJ2-7 better matches the DNA end. Germline CDR1 reads SGHNT; CDR2 reads YENEEA. The length of the CDR3 is 14 residues. The CDR3 region has the DNA TGTGCCAGCAGCTTAGGAGAAGCACCCTACGAGCAGTACTTC. Amino acid sequence: CASSLGEAPYEQYF.

V usage is TRBV19 and J usage is TRBJ2-2; D remains ambiguous. Germline V CDR1 and CDR2: LNHDA, SQIVND (reference sequence). This CDR3 spans 14 amino acids. V was cut by 3 bases and J by 5 bases, with 10 bases left in between. CDR3 region: CASSIFYRTGELFF. The CDR3 nucleotides read TGTGCCAGTAGTATTTTCTACAGAACCGGGGAGCTGTTTTTT.

This rearrangement joins TRBV19 to TRBJ1-5; D not resolved. Trimming pared 7 bases from V and 0 bases from J, leaving 7 bases between. CDR3 length: 13 residues. Germline CDR1 is LNHDA and CDR2 is SQIVND (reference sequence). The chain's CDR3 is CASNGNSNQPQHF. The CDR3 DNA reads TGTGCCAGTAACGGGAATAGCAATCAGCCCCAGCATTTT.

This clone showed up just once. This chain connects TRBV19 to TRBJ1-6, with 9 bases matching TRBD1. Germline V gene lookup returns CDR1 LNHDA and CDR2 SQIVND (reference sequence). The V gene end was trimmed by 4 bases and the J gene end by 9 bases; junction bases not matched to a gene: 10. This CDR3 has 16 residues. The CDR3 protein is CASSTPDRGLRSPLHF. The CDR3 DNA follows: TGTGCCAGTAGTACTCCGGACAGGGGTCTTCGTTCACCCCTCCACTTT.

The J gene is TRBJ1-4, the V gene TRBV18, with TRBD1 matching over 9 bases. Germline V gene sequence: CDR1 KGHSH, CDR2 LQKENI. The CDR3 runs to 14 residues. V lost 5 bases, J lost 5 bases, and 3 bases stayed unmatched. The CDR3 loop is CASSRDRVNEKLFF. The CDR3 DNA reads TGTGCCAGCTCAAGGGACAGGGTGAATGAAAAACTGTTTTTT.

This clone has a single count. The gene calls are TRBV15 and TRBJ2-5, with 13 bases matching TRBD2. The J call may not be correct, given that the DNA end is closer to TRBJ2-7. Germline CDR1 is LNHNV and CDR2 is YYDKDF (reference sequence). CDR3 length equals 15 residues. DNA of the CDR3: TGTGCCACCAGCAGGGGACTAGCGGGGTCCTACGAGCAGTACTTC. Its translation: CATSRGLAGSYEQYF.

The chain's CDR3 is CASSLAGQGGYGYTF. The CDR3 DNA sequence: TGTGCCAGCAGCTTAGCAGGACAGGGCGGCTATGGCTACACCTTC. The chain uses TRBV7-9 and TRBJ1-2; 8 bases are shared with TRBD1. Germline assignment: CDR1 SEHNR and CDR2 FQNEAQ (reference sequence). This CDR3 comprises 15 residues. After removal of 0 bases from V and 4 bases from J, the junction contained 4 bases not matched to a gene.

This clone is a singleton in its sample. The genes are TRBV28 and TRBJ2-7; no reliable D call. CDR1 is MDHEN and CDR2 is SYDVKM in the germline V gene. Trimming took off 3 bases at V and 3 bases at J, with 15 bases between the two ends. The CDR3 extends over 15 amino acids. The CDR3 bases are TGTGCCAGCAGTTTGGTAAGAGGAATAAGCTACGAGCAGTACTTC. This gives the protein CASSLVRGISYEQYF.

This clone was seen more than once but under ten times. The chain recombines TRBV6-5 with TRBJ1-3; 7 nucleotides align to TRBD1. Unmatched junction bases numbered 9, after V lost 4 bases and J lost 3 bases. CDR1 is MNHEY and CDR2 is SVGAGI in the germline V gene. The CDR3 sequence is 16 residues long. CDR3 amino acids: CASSSNRGLGGNTIYF. CDR3 DNA sequence: TGTGCCAGCAGTTCCAACAGGGGATTAGGTGGAAACACCATATATTTT.

This chain uses TRBV7-2 with TRBJ1-5; a weak D match, TRBD1 (6 bases). The V end lost 9 bases, the J end lost 1 base, and 13 bases lay between the germline ends. CDR3 length: 14 residues. The germline V gene has CDR1 SGHTA and CDR2 FQGNSA. The CDR3: CASKKGTSNQPQHF. DNA for the CDR3: TGTGCCAGTAAGAAGGGGACAAGCAATCAGCCCCAGCATTTT. Filled out from reference TRBV7-2 and TRBJ1-5, the complete variable domain reads GAGVSQSPSNKVTEKGKDVELRCDPISGHTALYWYRQSLGQGLEFLIYFQGNSAPDKSGLPSDRFSAERTGGSVSTLTIQRTQQEDSAVYLCASKKGTSNQPQHFGDGTRLSIL.

In its sample, this clone was seen once. V usage is TRBV15 and J usage is TRBJ2-1; D is perhaps TRBD1 (5 bases). V was shortened by 0 bases and J by 8 bases, with 11 bases between the two germline ends. The CDR3 has 14 residues. CDR1 is LNHNV, CDR2 YYDKDF, per germline (reference sequence). The CDR3 bases are TGTGCCACCAGCAGAGAAGGTCAGGGCTATGAGCAGTTCTTC. Its translation is CATSREGQGYEQFF.

This rearrangement joins TRBV7-2 to TRBJ2-7; 7 bases line up with TRBD1. The V gene end was trimmed by 0 bases and the J gene end by 0 bases; junction bases not matched to a gene: 8. The germline V gene has CDR1 SGHTA and CDR2 FQGNSA. CDR3 length equals 17 residues. This CDR3 is CASSLATTGSYSYEQYF. CDR3 coding DNA: TGTGCCAGCAGCTTAGCGACGACAGGGTCCTACTCCTACGAGCAGTACTTC. Variable domain in full (rest from reference TRBV7-2 and TRBJ2-7): GAGVSQSPSNKVTEKGKDVELRCDPISGHTALYWYRQSLGQGLEFLIYFQGNSAPDKSGLPSDRFSAERTGGSVSTLTIQRTQQEDSAVYLCASSLATTGSYSYEQYFGPGTRLTVT.

This clone showed up just a few times. This rearrangement joins TRBV27 to TRBJ1-6; D perhaps matches TRBD1 (5 bases). Germline V gene lookup returns CDR1 MNHEY and CDR2 SMNVEV (reference sequence). This CDR3 comprises 15 residues. Trimming took off 3 bases at V and 9 bases at J, with 15 bases between the two ends. In DNA, the CDR3 is TGTGCCAGCAGTTTCTTCAGGGAATCGGGTTCACCCCTCCACTTT. Protein product: CASSFFRESGSPLHF.

The V and J genes are TRBV18 and TRBJ1-2; tentative D call: TRBD1 (5 bases). Per the germline V gene, CDR1 is KGHSH and CDR2 is LQKENI. The CDR3 sequence is 12 residues long. The V gene lost 3 bases and the J gene lost 3 bases, with 5 bases spanning the gap. The CDR3 loop reads CASSPRDYGYTF. CDR3 DNA sequence: TGTGCCAGCTCACCCAGGGACTATGGCTACACCTTC.

This clone has a single count. J is TRBJ2-5 and V is TRBV9; 8 bases map to TRBD2. The CDR3 spans 17 residues. The germline CDR1 and CDR2 sequences are SGDLS and YYNGEE. V dropped 0 bases and J dropped 4; count of bases not matched to a gene: 11. The CDR3 loop reads CASSVDVPGGLLETQYF. The CDR3 DNA sequence: TGTGCCAGCAGCGTAGATGTTCCGGGGGGGCTTTTAGAGACCCAGTACTTC.

The rearrangement uses TRBV9 and TRBJ2-5; D may be TRBD1 (5 bases). V was pared by 0 bases and J by 1 base, with 16 bases between. The CDR3 contains 17 residues. Germline V gene lookup returns CDR1 SGDLS and CDR2 YYNGEE. The CDR3 loop reads CASSVDPPQGLQETQYF. Here the CDR3 DNA reads TGTGCCAGCAGCGTAGATCCCCCCCAGGGCCTCCAAGAGACCCAGTACTTC.